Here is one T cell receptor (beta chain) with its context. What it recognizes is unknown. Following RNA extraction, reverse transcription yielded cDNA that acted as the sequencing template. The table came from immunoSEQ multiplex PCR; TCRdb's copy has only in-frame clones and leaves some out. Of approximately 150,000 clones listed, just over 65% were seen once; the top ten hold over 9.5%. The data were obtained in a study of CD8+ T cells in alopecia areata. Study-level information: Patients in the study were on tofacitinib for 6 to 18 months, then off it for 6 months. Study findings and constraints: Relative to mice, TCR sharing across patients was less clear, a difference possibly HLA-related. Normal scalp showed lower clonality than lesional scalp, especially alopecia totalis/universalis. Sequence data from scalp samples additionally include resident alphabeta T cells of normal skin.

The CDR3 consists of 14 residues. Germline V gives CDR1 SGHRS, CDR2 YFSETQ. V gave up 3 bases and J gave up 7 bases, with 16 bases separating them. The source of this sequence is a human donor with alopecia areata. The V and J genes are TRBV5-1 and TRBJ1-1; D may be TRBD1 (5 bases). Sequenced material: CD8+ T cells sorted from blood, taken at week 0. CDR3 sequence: CASSWWGDRGEAFF. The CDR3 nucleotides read TGCGCCAGCAGCTGGTGGGGAGACAGAGGTGAAGCTTTCTTT.